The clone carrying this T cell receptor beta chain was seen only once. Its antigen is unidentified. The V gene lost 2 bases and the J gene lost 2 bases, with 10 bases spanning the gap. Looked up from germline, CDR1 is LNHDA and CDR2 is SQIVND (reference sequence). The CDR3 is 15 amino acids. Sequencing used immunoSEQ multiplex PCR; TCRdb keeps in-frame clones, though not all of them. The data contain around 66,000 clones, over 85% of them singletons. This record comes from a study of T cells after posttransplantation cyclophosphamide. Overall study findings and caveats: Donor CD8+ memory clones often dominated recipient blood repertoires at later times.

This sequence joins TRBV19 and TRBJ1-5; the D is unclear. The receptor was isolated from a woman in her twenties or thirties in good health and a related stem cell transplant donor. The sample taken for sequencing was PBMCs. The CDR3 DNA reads TGTGCCAGTAGTATACGGGGATTCGGCAATCAGCCCCAGCATTTT. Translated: CASSIRGFGNQPQHF.